This T cell receptor beta chain originates from a study of HIV-infected patients and healthy controls. Overall study results and limits: HIV-infected repertoires had significantly higher mean Gini indices than controls, possibly reflecting oligoclonality.

Whole blood was used without fractionation, so all unsorted peripheral T cells were included. V lost 5 bases and J 3 bases, leaving 7 bases between the germline ends. The CDR3 is 12 amino acids. Alpha and beta constant-region primers primed reverse transcription of around 0.5 ug RNA. Using multiplexing indices, alpha and beta chain libraries were generated apart by chain-specific third strand synthesis. All rearrangements within a chain used one primer pair; cDNA molecules carried barcodes. TCRdb reprocessed the 5' RACE reads with MiXCR, giving one entry per CDR3 protein. The sample contains 19,000 or so distinct CDR3 sequences, 10% to 15% of which appear only once. This clonotype was counted many times. The target antigen is unknown.

Input material: blood. This clonotype was obtained from an adult in good health. The chain combines TRBV12-3 or TRBV12-4 with TRBJ1-2, with D unresolved. The CDR3 nucleotides are TGTGCCAGCAGTCTGGGCCACTATGGCTACACCTTC. Translating it yields CASSLGHYGYTF.